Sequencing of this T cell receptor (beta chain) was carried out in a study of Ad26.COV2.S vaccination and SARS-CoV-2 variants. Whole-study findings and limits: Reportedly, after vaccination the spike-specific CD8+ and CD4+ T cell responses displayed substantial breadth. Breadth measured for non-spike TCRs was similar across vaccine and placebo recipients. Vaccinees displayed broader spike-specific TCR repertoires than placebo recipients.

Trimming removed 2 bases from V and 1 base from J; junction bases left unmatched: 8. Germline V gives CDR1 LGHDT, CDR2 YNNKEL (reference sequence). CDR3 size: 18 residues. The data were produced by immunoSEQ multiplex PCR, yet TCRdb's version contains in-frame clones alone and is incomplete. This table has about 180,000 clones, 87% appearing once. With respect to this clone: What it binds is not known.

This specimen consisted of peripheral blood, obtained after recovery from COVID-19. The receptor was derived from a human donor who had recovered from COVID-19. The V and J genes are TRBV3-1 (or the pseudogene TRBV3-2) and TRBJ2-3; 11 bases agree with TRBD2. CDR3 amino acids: CASSQLTSGERGTDTQYF. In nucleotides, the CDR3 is TGTGCCAGCAGCCAATTGACTAGCGGGGAGAGGGGCACAGATACGCAGTATTTT.